This paragraph reports one T cell receptor (beta chain). The data are from a study of T cell responses to AZD1222 COVID-19 vaccine. Produced via immunoSEQ multiplex PCR; TCRdb's table is partial and in-frame only. The sample comprises roughly 92,000 clones, 90% of which are singletons, and more than 7.5% rests with the top ten. Between the trimmed V and J ends, which lost 7 bases and 4 bases, there was a span of 8 bases. Per the germline V gene, CDR1 is SGHRS and CDR2 is YFSETQ. The CDR3 contains 12 residues. The sequence was collected from an adult in good health. The chain uses TRBV5-1 and TRBJ1-4; D gene unclear. Sequences were derived from peripheral blood, sampled on day 0 of AZD1222 vaccination. DNA of the CDR3: TGCGCCAGCGCCGCCGATAATGAAAAACTGTTTTTT. Its translation: CASAADNEKLFF.